Listed below are T cell receptor beta chains from one sample, sequenced in a study of breast tumors, draining lymph nodes, adjacent tissues. TCRdb processed the multiplex PCR reads anew with MiXCR; each CDR3 protein has one entry. The table shows approximately 300,000 distinct CDR3 sequences, with 30% to 35% occurring only once. The sample taken for sequencing was axillary lymph node tissue. The receptors were gathered from a female donor with breast cancer. Some clones in this sample may be carry-over from other donors' samples. Both conserved end residues are part of each CDR3. A D gene is named only where the DNA matches it firmly. A clone size is listed for some rows: how often the clone was seen (once, few, many), or a class if it is expanded.

d_call	clone_size	j_call	v_call	cdr3_aa	cdr3_nt
-	few	TRBJ1-4	TRBV6-2/TRBV6-3	CASSYRGRSGEKLFF	TGTGCCAGCAGTTACCGGGGACGATCGGGGGAAAAACTGTTTTTT
-	many	TRBJ1-4	TRBV6-1	CASEVTPEKLFF	TGTGCCAGCGAGGTCACCCCTGAAAAACTGTTTTTT
TRBD1	many	TRBJ1-5	TRBV15	CATSGPQGQAQHF	TGTGCCACCAGCGGACCACAGGGGCAGGCCCAGCATTTT
-	many	TRBJ2-7	TRBV7-9	CASSRNADSAYEQYF	TGTGCCAGCAGCCGAAACGCCGACAGTGCCTACGAGCAGTACTTC
TRBD2	many	TRBJ2-7	TRBV6-6	CASSRSGRAGEQYF	TGTGCCAGCAGTCGCTCCGGGAGGGCTGGCGAGCAGTACTTC
-	once	TRBJ1-2	TRBV10-3	CAISAPGGGTTTNYGYTF	TGTGCCATCAGTGCCCCTGGGGGAGGGACCACTACTAACTATGGCTACACCTTC
-	many	TRBJ1-6	TRBV7-2	CASSLGMNSPLHF	TGTGCCAGCAGCTTAGGGATGAATTCACCCCTCCACTTT
-	-	TRBJ2-2	TRBV6-2/TRBV6-3	CASSYAAGELFF	TGTGCCAGCAGTTACGCCGCCGGGGAGCTGTTTTTT
TRBD1	-	TRBJ2-6	TRBV10-3	CAISGQGASGANVLTF	TGTGCCATCAGTGGGCAGGGGGCTTCGGGGGCCAACGTCCTGACTTTC
-	-	TRBJ2-3	TRBV5-1	CASSLEGESDTQYF	TGCGCCAGCAGCTTGGAGGGCGAGTCAGATACGCAGTATTTT
TRBD1	few	TRBJ2-5	TRBV27	CASSPRDRSLGETQYF	TGTGCCAGCAGTCCGCGGGACAGGTCCCTGGGTGAGACCCAGTACTTC
-	many	TRBJ2-7	TRBV7-2	CASSRHAGWAYEQYF	TGTGCCAGCAGCCGGCACGCAGGGTGGGCCTACGAGCAGTACTTC
TRBD1	many	TRBJ2-2	TRBV7-3	CASSAGTGSAGELFF	TGTGCCAGCAGCGCGGGGACAGGGAGTGCCGGGGAGCTGTTTTTT
-	-	TRBJ2-2	TRBV7-9	CASSLPRGGRELFF	TGTGCCAGCAGCTTACCCCGAGGGGGTCGGGAGCTGTTTTTT
TRBD2	-	TRBJ2-1	TRBV4-1	CASSQILAGGGNEQFF	TGCGCCAGCAGCCAGATACTAGCGGGTGGGGGGAATGAGCAGTTCTTC
-	few	TRBJ1-1	TRBV15	CATSRDLGGTEAFF	TGTGCCACCAGCAGAGATCTCGGGGGCACTGAAGCTTTCTTT
-	many	TRBJ2-5	TRBV27	CASSSAPTGTQYF	TGTGCCAGCAGTTCCGCACCGACCGGGACCCAGTACTTC
-	few	TRBJ1-4	TRBV6-2/TRBV6-3	CASSPAGWDEKLFF	TGTGCCAGCAGCCCTGCGGGGTGGGATGAAAAACTGTTTTTT
-	few	TRBJ2-1	TRBV6-2/TRBV6-3	CASSYEVGVSYNEQFF	TGTGCCAGCAGTTACGAGGTGGGAGTCTCCTACAATGAGCAGTTCTTC
-	many	TRBJ2-7	TRBV7-9	CASSPEVWHEQYF	TGTGCCAGCAGCCCAGAGGTCTGGCACGAGCAGTACTTC
-	many	TRBJ1-6	TRBV19	CASSIFPTSGNPSYNSPLHF	TGTGCCAGTAGTATATTCCCGACTTCAGGGAATCCCTCCTATAATTCACCCCTCCACTTT
-	-	TRBJ2-4	TRBV7-2	CASSLTPPGRVGPLAKNIQYF	TGTGCCAGCAGCTTAACCCCCCCGGGCAGGGTGGGGCCTTTAGCCAAAAACATTCAGTACTTC